The clone carrying this T cell receptor beta chain was picked up a small number of times. The antigen is undetermined. This CDR3 spans 15 amino acids. Looked up from germline, CDR1 is SEHNR and CDR2 is FQNEAQ (reference sequence). The V and J ends lost 5 bases and 0 bases respectively, with 11 bases between them. These data are taken from a study of regulatory T cells in long-lasting Graves disease. Study-level findings and limits: Persistent disease preferred TRBV28, TRBJ1-2 and TRBJ2-5; new disease, TRBV20-1 and TRBJ2-1.

Sample time point: newly diagnosed GD, antithyroid drugs for less than 3 months. PBMC-extracted RNA yielded the TCR library. Patients were from an endocrinology department in Xi'an, China. Both iRepertoire HTBI primers and Arm-PCR of CDR3 regions were used to build the TCR beta libraries. TCRdb called the multiplex PCR reads again in MiXCR, with one record for every CDR3 protein. The sample comprises 530,000 or so distinct CDR3 sequences, roughly a sixth of which are singletons, and about 12% rests with the top ten. The same data also contributed to another study, on T cells in Graves' hyperthyroidism and ophthalmopathy. That paper states: Researchers ran a first-round RT-PCR on the TCR CDR3 using the HTBI primer set. Peripheral blood also featured most of the thyroid clonotypes expanded above 0.001.

This receptor was taken from a man aged 18 to 29 with Graves disease. This chain links TRBV7-9 with TRBJ2-1; the D is unclear. This specimen was peripheral blood mononuclear cells (PBMCs), taken at new diagnosis, from a patient treated with antithyroid drugs. The CDR3 DNA sequence: TGTGCCAGCAGCCCGGCACTTCCCTCCTACAATGAGCAGTTCTTC. Translating it yields CASSPALPSYNEQFF. Full variable domain (rest looked up from reference TRBV7-9 and TRBJ2-1): DTGVSQNPRHKITKRGQNVTFRCDPISEHNRLYWYRQTLGQGPEFLTYFQNEAQLEKSRLLSDRFSAERPKGSFSTLEIQRTEQGDSAMYLCASSPALPSYNEQFFGPGTRLTVL.